These T cell receptor beta chains were read from a single sample in a study of blood T cell repertoires in COVID-19. The protocol was immunoSEQ multiplex PCR, while the TCRdb copy is restricted to in-frame clones and leaves out a portion. The sample lists about 250,000 clones, 65% to 90% occurring once. Material: peripheral blood. These TCRs come from a woman in her 70s with acute or convalescent COVID-19. The CDR3 runs from the conserved cysteine through the conserved F or W. A D gene is named only where the DNA matches it firmly. A row's size may be missing; if present it is once, few, many or a size class.

CDR3aa	CDR3nt	d_gene	abundance	j_gene	v_gene
CASSSRRDYSTGELFF	TGTGCCAGTAGTTCCCGCCGGGACTACAGTACCGGGGAGCTGTTTTTT	TRBD2	NA	TRBJ2-2	TRBV19
CASSYLGGFEAFF	TGTGCCAGCAGTTACTTAGGGGGATTTGAAGCTTTCTTT	NA	NA	TRBJ1-1	TRBV6-2/TRBV6-3
CAISAVEGSSYEQYF	TGTGCCATCAGTGCGGTGGAGGGAAGCTCCTACGAGCAGTACTTC	NA	NA	TRBJ2-7	TRBV10-3
CAGSFDREEQGEKLFF	TGTGCCGGCAGTTTCGACAGGGAAGAACAGGGTGAAAAACTGTTTTTT	TRBD1	once	TRBJ1-4	TRBV28
CASSLEGTGGLYGYTF	TGCGCCAGCAGCTTGGAAGGGACAGGGGGTCTATATGGCTACACCTTC	TRBD1	NA	TRBJ1-2	TRBV5-1
CASSLASGGLTGELFF	TGTGCCAGCAGCTTAGCTAGCGGGGGCCTCACCGGGGAGCTGTTTTTT	TRBD2	NA	TRBJ2-2	TRBV7-2
CASSPAWASGTNTGELFF	TGTGCCAGCTCACCGGCGTGGGCTAGCGGGACGAACACCGGGGAGCTGTTTTTT	TRBD2	NA	TRBJ2-2	TRBV18
CASSDSENTF	TGTGCCAGCAGTGACTCGGAGAACACCTTC	NA	NA	TRBJ1-2	TRBV2
CASSLAGYGYTF	TGTGCCAGCAGCTTGGCAGGGTATGGCTACACCTTC	NA	NA	TRBJ1-2	TRBV5-6
CASCWAGTDTQYF	TGTGCCAGCTGTTGGGCAGGCACAGATACGCAGTATTTT	NA	NA	TRBJ2-3	TRBV2
CASSPYDGPENEQFF	TGTGCCAGCAGCCCCTATGATGGCCCGGAGAATGAGCAGTTCTTC	NA	NA	TRBJ2-1	TRBV11-2
CASRVLAGGEGANYGYTF	TGTGCCAGCAGGGTTTTGGCAGGGGGCGAGGGAGCTAACTATGGCTACACCTTC	TRBD1	NA	TRBJ1-2	TRBV13
CASSLRQGAVVEQYF	TGCGCCAGCAGCTTGAGGCAGGGGGCGGTGGTGGAGCAGTACTTC	TRBD1	NA	TRBJ2-7	TRBV5-1
CSVDSGGGLFF	TGCAGCGTTGATTCGGGGGGCGGACTGTTTTTT	NA	NA	TRBJ1-4	TRBV29-1
CATSRGPGTTEAFF	TGTGCCACCAGCAGAGGTCCAGGTACCACTGAAGCTTTCTTT	NA	NA	TRBJ1-1	TRBV15
CARSFASCGGRYQETQYF	TGTGCCAGAAGCTTTGCGTCTTGCGGGGGCCGGTACCAAGAGACCCAGTACTTC	NA	few	TRBJ2-5	TRBV7-5
CASSSTGGRVTEAFF	TGTGCCAGCAGTTCGACAGGGGGGAGAGTTACTGAAGCTTTCTTT	TRBD1	NA	TRBJ1-1	TRBV6-2/TRBV6-3
CASSLAGGPRNEQFF	TGTGCCAGCAGCTTAGCGGGGGGGCCGAGGAATGAGCAGTTCTTC	TRBD2	NA	TRBJ2-1	TRBV3-1/TRBV3-2
CASSLAWGGKETQYF	TGTGCCAGCAGCTTAGCGTGGGGGGGGAAAGAGACCCAGTACTTC	TRBD2	NA	TRBJ2-5	TRBV7-2
CASSLDQGQGFEQYF	TGTGCCAGCAGCTTAGATCAGGGACAGGGGTTCGAGCAGTACTTC	TRBD1	NA	TRBJ2-7	TRBV11-2
CASSLAGTGPQETQYF	TGTGCCAGCAGTTTGGCCGGGACAGGGCCCCAAGAGACCCAGTACTTC	TRBD1	NA	TRBJ2-5	TRBV28
CASSIQAGFIETQYF	TGTGCCAGTAGTATCCAGGCAGGCTTTATAGAGACCCAGTACTTC	NA	NA	TRBJ2-5	TRBV19
CASSLNVRTEAFF	TGTGCCAGCAGTTTAAATGTTCGGACTGAAGCTTTCTTT	NA	NA	TRBJ1-1	TRBV28
CASSQPLAGSSYNEQFF	TGTGCCAGCAGCCAACCTCTCGCGGGTAGCTCCTACAATGAGCAGTTCTTC	NA	NA	TRBJ2-1	TRBV3-1/TRBV3-2
CAMSCTEAFF	TGTGCCATGTCGTGCACTGAAGCTTTCTTT	NA	NA	TRBJ1-1	TRBV21-1
CASSPGGYQPQHF	TGTGCCAGCAGCCCCGGCGGGTATCAGCCCCAGCATTTT	NA	once	TRBJ1-5	TRBV9
CASSFGTGANYGYTF	TGTGCCAGCAGCTTCGGGACAGGGGCTAACTATGGCTACACCTTC	TRBD1	few	TRBJ1-2	TRBV7-9
CASSVGLAGGEIETQYF	TGTGCCAGCAGTGTGGGACTAGCGGGGGGGGAGATTGAGACCCAGTACTTC	TRBD2	NA	TRBJ2-5	TRBV25-1
CASSARFGTGRNEQFF	TGTGCCAGCAGTGCCCGATTCGGGACAGGGAGGAATGAGCAGTTCTTC	TRBD1	NA	TRBJ2-1	TRBV6-1
CASSPRTGKRIYTF	TGTGCCAGCAGCCCCCGGACAGGGAAAAGAATATACACCTTC	TRBD1	once	TRBJ1-2	TRBV7-8
CSVWTGGANVLTF	TGCAGCGTGTGGACAGGGGGGGCCAACGTCCTGACTTTC	TRBD1	NA	TRBJ2-6	TRBV29-1
CASRPSGTGGGRAFF	TGTGCCAGCAGGCCTTCCGGGACAGGGGGCGGACGCGCTTTCTTT	TRBD1	NA	TRBJ1-1	TRBV27
CASSSGTGSHGYTF	TGTGCCAGCAGCTCTGGGACAGGGAGTCATGGCTACACCTTC	TRBD1	NA	TRBJ1-2	TRBV9
CASSKAGDSPLHF	TGTGCCAGCAGCAAAGCGGGAGATTCACCCCTCCACTTT	NA	NA	TRBJ1-6	TRBV21-1
CASSYLSGGNTEAFF	TGTGCCAGCAGTTACTTATCAGGGGGGAACACTGAAGCTTTCTTT	TRBD1	NA	TRBJ1-1	TRBV6-2/TRBV6-3
CATSRLPAGSYSNQPQHF	TGTGCCACCAGCAGATTACCTGCCGGGAGTTATAGCAATCAGCCCCAGCATTTT	NA	NA	TRBJ1-5	TRBV15
CASSYGRGNYNEQFF	TGTGCCAGCAGTTATGGGCGGGGGAACTACAATGAGCAGTTCTTC	TRBD2	NA	TRBJ2-1	TRBV2
CASSPQAGLNTEAFF	TGTGCCAGCAGCCCCCAAGCGGGGTTGAACACTGAAGCTTTCTTT	NA	NA	TRBJ1-1	TRBV3-1/TRBV3-2
CASSLDFGGSNYGYTF	TGCGCCAGCAGCTTGGATTTCGGCGGCTCTAACTATGGCTACACCTTC	NA	few	TRBJ1-2	TRBV5-1
CARSKDRIYGYTF	TGTGCCAGAAGCAAGGACAGGATTTATGGCTACACCTTC	TRBD1	once	TRBJ1-2	TRBV5-3
CASSLGPERGTEAFF	TGCGCCAGCAGCTTGGGGCCAGAACGGGGCACTGAAGCTTTCTTT	NA	NA	TRBJ1-1	TRBV5-1
CASSLAGGITEAFF	TGTGCCAGCAGCTTGGCAGGGGGCATAACTGAAGCTTTCTTT	TRBD1	once	TRBJ1-1	TRBV5-5
CASSLYETGGGEAFF	TGCGCCAGCAGCTTGTATGAGACAGGGGGCGGTGAAGCTTTCTTT	TRBD1	NA	TRBJ1-1	TRBV5-1
CASSLTDRVQNIQYF	TGTGCCAGCAGCCTGACAGACAGGGTCCAAAACATTCAGTACTTC	TRBD1	once	TRBJ2-4	TRBV14
CASSSPPGGDTQYF	TGTGCCAGCAGCTCTCCTCCGGGAGGGGATACGCAGTATTTT	TRBD2	NA	TRBJ2-3	TRBV7-2
CASSLAGTRRNTGELFF	TGCGCCAGCAGCTTGGCCGGGACTAGGCGGAACACCGGGGAGCTGTTTTTT	TRBD2	once	TRBJ2-2	TRBV5-1
CASRLGATNQPQHF	TGTGCCAGCAGGCTAGGGGCAACCAATCAGCCCCAGCATTTT	NA	NA	TRBJ1-5	TRBV7-8
CASSAGLALETQYF	TGTGCCAGCAGCGCGGGACTAGCGTTAGAGACCCAGTACTTC	TRBD2	NA	TRBJ2-5	TRBV7-2
CASSFNGRVTNEKLFF	TGTGCCAGCAGTTTTAACGGGAGGGTCACTAATGAAAAACTGTTTTTT	NA	NA	TRBJ1-4	TRBV27
CASSLEPRAGQPQHF	TGCGCCAGCAGCTTGGAACCCCGGGCGGGGCAGCCCCAGCATTTT	NA	few	TRBJ1-5	TRBV5-1
CASSLGAGADTQYF	TGTGCCAGCAGCCTGGGAGCGGGGGCAGATACGCAGTATTTT	TRBD2	once	TRBJ2-3	TRBV9
CASRLTRGTAEAFF	TGCGCCAGCAGACTTACTCGGGGGACCGCTGAAGCTTTCTTT	NA	NA	TRBJ1-1	TRBV10-1
CASNAGANYGYTF	TGTGCCAGTAACGCAGGGGCTAACTATGGCTACACCTTC	NA	once	TRBJ1-2	TRBV19
CASSVVGADTQYF	TGTGCCAGCAGCGTAGTGGGAGCAGATACGCAGTATTTT	NA	once	TRBJ2-3	TRBV9
CASSLGTGNNSPLHF	TGTGCCAGCAGTCTGGGTACAGGGAACAATTCACCCCTCCACTTT	NA	NA	TRBJ1-6	TRBV27